This TCR beta chain was recorded in a study of immune evolution from preneoplasia to lung adenocarcinoma. Study-level results: Later-stage lesions seemingly showed higher T cell density and diversity than normal lung. Normal lung had the highest top T cell clone frequencies.

Only in-frame clones appear in the TCRdb table, and some are missing; sequencing was by immunoSEQ multiplex PCR. The sample carries under 5,500 clones, about 91% recorded once. V was trimmed by 4 bases and J by 3 bases, leaving 14 bases between them. Per germline, CDR1 SGHRS and CDR2 YFSETQ. There are 14 residues in the CDR3. A remark on this clone: Its antigen is as yet unknown.

Resections took place in Japan or China from the mid-2010s to the late 2010s. Macro-dissection enriched premalignant or tumor cells before nucleic acid extraction. The source is a person aged 60 to 85 with lung adenocarcinoma. Sequenced input: FFPE lung adenocarcinoma in situ tissue. V is TRBV5-1 and J is TRBJ2-7, with D perhaps TRBD1 or TRBD2 (5 bases each). The CDR3 DNA follows: TGCGCCAGCAGCCAGGGACCCAACTACTACGAGCAGTACTTC. Protein sequence: CASSQGPNYYEQYF.